The 11 T cell receptor beta chains below all came from one sample that was sequenced in a study of blood T cell repertoires in COVID-19. The table came from immunoSEQ multiplex PCR; TCRdb's copy has only in-frame clones and leaves some out. The data show around 300,000 clones, roughly nine tenths seen once. The sample consisted of peripheral blood. Receptor source: a woman aged 40 to 55 who had recovered from COVID-19.

The chain links TRBV5-1 to TRBJ1-1, with D maybe TRBD1 (5 bases). V was pared by 0 bases and J by 1 base, with 13 bases between. Germline lookup yields CDR1 SGHRS and CDR2 YFSETQ. The length of the CDR3 is 16 residues. The CDR3 spells CASSLVGGTANTEAFF. CDR3 DNA: TGCGCCAGCAGCTTGGTTGGAGGGACGGCGAACACTGAAGCTTTCTTT.

The V gene is TRBV19, the J gene TRBJ1-2, with 7 bases matching TRBD1. Trimming cost V 1 base and J 7 bases; bases outside gene matches: 6. Germline V gives CDR1 LNHDA, CDR2 SQIVND (reference sequence). The CDR3 length is 14 residues. In DNA form, the CDR3 reads TGTGCCAGTAGTATAGGACAGGGAGATCGTGGCTACACCTTC. It specifies CASSIGQGDRGYTF.

The chain couples TRBV11-2 to TRBJ2-7; TRBD1 matches at 8 bases. Germline CDR1 and CDR2: SGHAT and FQNNGV. The CDR3 extends over 14 amino acids. The trim removed 5 bases at V and 5 bases at J, leaving 8 bases unmatched. In DNA form, the CDR3 reads TGTGCCAGCAGCCCCAGCAAACAGGGGGACGAGCAGTACTTC. Translating gives CASSPSKQGDEQYF.

The chain couples TRBV7-2 to TRBJ2-4, with 13 bases identical to TRBD2. The trim removed 6 bases at V and 14 bases at J, leaving 13 bases unmatched. Looked up from germline, CDR1 is SGHTA and CDR2 is FQGNSA. The CDR3 runs to 15 residues. The CDR3, as DNA: TGTGCCAGCAGGGCGGGCGGACTAGCGGGAGCGGGCGAGTACTTC. Its translation: CASRAGGLAGAGEYF.

The chain links TRBV10-2 to TRBJ1-5, with TRBD1 identical over 7 bases. Germline V gene sequence: CDR1 WSHSY, CDR2 SAAADI. J was trimmed by 6 bases and V by 3 bases; bases with no gene match: 5. CDR3 length: 14 amino acids. The CDR3 here is CASSDDRAGQPQHF. CDR3 sequence (DNA): TGCGCCAGCAGTGACGACAGGGCGGGTCAGCCCCAGCATTTT.

The V call is TRBV5-4, the J call TRBJ2-5, with TRBD2 matching 11 bases. This CDR3 is 18 amino acids long. The germline V gene has CDR1 SGHNT and CDR2 YYREEE (reference sequence). The V segment lost 3 bases and the J segment 0 bases; nucleotides outside the gene matches: 10. The CDR3 loop reads CASSYGGTSGWYQETQYF. In DNA, the CDR3 is TGTGCCAGCAGCTATGGTGGGACTAGCGGTTGGTACCAAGAGACCCAGTACTTC.

J is TRBJ1-3 and V is TRBV6-6; 9 bases are shared with TRBD1. This CDR3 region has 16 residues. J gave up 3 bases and V 5 bases, and 8 bases lay outside the gene matches. The V gene's germline CDR1 is MNHNY and CDR2 SVGAGI (reference sequence). CDR3 nucleotide sequence: TGTGCCAGCAGTGGTTTGGGGACAGGGAGTGGAAACACCATATATTTT. It translates to CASSGLGTGSGNTIYF.

This clone was recorded once. The chain joins TRBV7-2 to TRBJ1-2; TRBD1 matches at 7 bases. V lost 4 bases and J lost 3; bases outside the gene matches: 5. Per germline, CDR1 SGHTA and CDR2 FQGNSA. This CDR3 spans 14 amino acids. The DNA of the CDR3 is TGTGCCAGCAGCTCCGGGACAGAGTACTATGGCTACACCTTC. Protein product: CASSSGTEYYGYTF. Combining the CDR3 with reference TRBV7-2 and TRBJ1-2 gives the whole variable domain GAGVSQSPSNKVTEKGKDVELRCDPISGHTALYWYRQSLGQGLEFLIYFQGNSAPDKSGLPSDRFSAERTGGSVSTLTIQRTQQEDSAVYLCASSSGTEYYGYTFGSGTRLTVV.

This sequence joins TRBV6-5 and TRBJ1-1; TRBD1 matches at 9 bases. Germline assignment: CDR1 MNHEY and CDR2 SVGAGI. The length of the CDR3 is 15 residues. V dropped 5 bases and J dropped 5; count of bases not matched to a gene: 9. The CDR3 region is CASSNRGLTETEAFF. In DNA form, the CDR3 reads TGTGCCAGCAGTAACAGGGGGCTAACGGAGACTGAAGCTTTCTTT.

The V gene is TRBV27, the J gene TRBJ1-5, with TRBD1 as a possible D gene (5 bases). The CDR3 is 15 residues long. Germline CDR1 MNHEY, CDR2 SMNVEV (reference sequence). The V end was cut by 3 bases, the J end by 0 bases, with 9 bases between. CDR3 coding DNA: TGTGCCAGCAGTTTGGGGCTATATAGCAATCAGCCCCAGCATTTT. Translated, it gives CASSLGLYSNQPQHF.

This clone has a single count. The CDR3: CASSQPSYNVLYNEQFF. CDR3 DNA: TGTGCCAGCAGCCAACCCTCTTACAACGTCCTTTACAATGAGCAGTTCTTC. This chain joins TRBV11-2 and TRBJ2-1, with D hard to call. V was shortened by 5 bases and J by 4 bases, with 21 bases between the two germline ends. Germline assignment: CDR1 SGHAT and CDR2 FQNNGV. CDR3 length equals 17 residues. The full variable domain, completed using reference TRBV11-2 and TRBJ2-1, is EAGVAQSPRYKIIEKRQSVAFWCNPISGHATLYWYQQILGQGPKLLIQFQNNGVVDDSQLPKDRFSAERLKGVDSTLKIQPAKLEDSAVYLCASSQPSYNVLYNEQFFGPGTRLTVL.